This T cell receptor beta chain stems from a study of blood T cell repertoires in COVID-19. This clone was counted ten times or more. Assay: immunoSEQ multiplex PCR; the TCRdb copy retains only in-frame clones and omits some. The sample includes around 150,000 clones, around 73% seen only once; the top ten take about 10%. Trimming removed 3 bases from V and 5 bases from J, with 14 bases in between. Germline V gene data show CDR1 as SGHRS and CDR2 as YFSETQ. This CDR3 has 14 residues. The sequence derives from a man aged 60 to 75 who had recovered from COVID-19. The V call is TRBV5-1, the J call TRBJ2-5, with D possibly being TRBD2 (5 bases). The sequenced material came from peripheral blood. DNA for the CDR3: TGCGCCAGCAGCTCGAGCGGTGGAATGGAGACCCAGTACTTC. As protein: CASSSSGGMETQYF.